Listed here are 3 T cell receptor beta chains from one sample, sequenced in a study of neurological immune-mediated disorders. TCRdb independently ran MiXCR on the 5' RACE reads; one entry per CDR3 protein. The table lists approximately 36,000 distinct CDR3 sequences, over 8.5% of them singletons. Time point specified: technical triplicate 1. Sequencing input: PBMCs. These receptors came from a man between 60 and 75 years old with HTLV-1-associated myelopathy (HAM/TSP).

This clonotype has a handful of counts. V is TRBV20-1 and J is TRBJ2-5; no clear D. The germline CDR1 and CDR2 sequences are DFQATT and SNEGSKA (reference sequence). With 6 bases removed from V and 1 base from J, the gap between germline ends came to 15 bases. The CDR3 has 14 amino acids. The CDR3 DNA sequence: TGCAGTGCCCTGGGCCCCACCCGCCAAGAGACCCAGTACTTC. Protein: CSALGPTRQETQYF.

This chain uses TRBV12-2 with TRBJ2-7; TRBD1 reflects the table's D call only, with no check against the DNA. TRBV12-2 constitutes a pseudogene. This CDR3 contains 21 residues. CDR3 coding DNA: TGTGCAAGTCGCTCAACACACGGGGCTTCTAAGGCCCAAGGAATCTCCCCCGAGCAGTACTTC. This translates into CASRSTHGASKAQGISPEQYF.

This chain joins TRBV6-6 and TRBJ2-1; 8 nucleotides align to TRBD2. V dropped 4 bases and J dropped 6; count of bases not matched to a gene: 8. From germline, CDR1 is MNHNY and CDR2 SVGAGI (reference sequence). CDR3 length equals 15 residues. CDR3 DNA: TGTGCCAGCAGTTGGGGGACTAGGGTAAGCAATGAGCAGTTCTTC. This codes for CASSWGTRVSNEQFF.